What follows is one T cell receptor beta chain and its context. Its antigen is currently unknown. V dropped 5 bases and J dropped 5; count of bases not matched to a gene: 3. Germline V gives CDR1 SGHAT, CDR2 FQNNGV. The CDR3 loop spans 13 amino acids. The data were obtained in a study of early T cells in non-severe SARS-CoV-2 infection. Across the study: Chains from this unsorted whole-blood bulk RNA could not be paired. Study conclusions and caveats: Anti-spike CD8 responses were favored in VDJdb matching, and private and CD4 specificities were missed.

Molecules of cDNA were individually given unique molecular identifiers that were attached to them. A single record per CDR3 protein comes from TCRdb applying MiXCR to the 5' RACE reads. The data show 120,000 or so distinct CDR3 sequences, roughly 13% seen once. The sequenced sample was whole blood, obtained at baseline. The chain is built from TRBV11-2 and TRBJ2-7, with 10 bases aligning to TRBD2. The receptor comes from an adult who was a healthcare worker with PCR-confirmed SARS-CoV-2 infection or an uninfected control (not recorded which). The CDR3 sequence is CASSRGLADEQYF. DNA for the CDR3: TGTGCCAGCAGCCGAGGACTAGCGGACGAGCAGTACTTC.